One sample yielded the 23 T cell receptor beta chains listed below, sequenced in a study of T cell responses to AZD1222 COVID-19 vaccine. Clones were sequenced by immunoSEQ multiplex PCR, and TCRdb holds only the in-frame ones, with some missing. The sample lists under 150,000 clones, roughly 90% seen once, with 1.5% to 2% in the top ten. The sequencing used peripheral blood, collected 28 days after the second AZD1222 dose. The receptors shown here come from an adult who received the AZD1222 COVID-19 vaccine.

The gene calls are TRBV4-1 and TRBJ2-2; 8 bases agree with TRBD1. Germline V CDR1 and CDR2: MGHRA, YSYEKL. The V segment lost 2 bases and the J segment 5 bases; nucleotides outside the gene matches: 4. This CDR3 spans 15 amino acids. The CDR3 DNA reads TGCGCCAGCAGCCAACTGGACAGGGATACCGGGGAGCTGTTTTTT. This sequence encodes CASSQLDRDTGELFF.

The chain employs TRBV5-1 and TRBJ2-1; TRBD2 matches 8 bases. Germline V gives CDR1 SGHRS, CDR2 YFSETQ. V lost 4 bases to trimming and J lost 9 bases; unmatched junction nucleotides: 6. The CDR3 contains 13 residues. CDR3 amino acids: CASSEGLAGEQFF. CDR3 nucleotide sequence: TGCGCCAGCAGCGAAGGACTAGCAGGTGAGCAGTTCTTC. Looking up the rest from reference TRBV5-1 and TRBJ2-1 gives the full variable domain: KAGVTQTPRYLIKTRGQQVTLSCSPISGHRSVSWYQQTPGQGLQFLFEYFSETQRNKGNFPGRFSGRQFSNSRSEMNVSTLELGDSALYLCASSEGLAGEQFFGPGTRLTVL.

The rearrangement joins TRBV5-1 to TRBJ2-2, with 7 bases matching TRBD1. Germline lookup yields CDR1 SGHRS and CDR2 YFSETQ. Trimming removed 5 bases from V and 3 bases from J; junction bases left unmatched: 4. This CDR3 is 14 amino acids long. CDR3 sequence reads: CASSPTGDTGELFF. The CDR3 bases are TGCGCCAGCAGTCCTACAGGGGACACCGGGGAGCTGTTTTTT.

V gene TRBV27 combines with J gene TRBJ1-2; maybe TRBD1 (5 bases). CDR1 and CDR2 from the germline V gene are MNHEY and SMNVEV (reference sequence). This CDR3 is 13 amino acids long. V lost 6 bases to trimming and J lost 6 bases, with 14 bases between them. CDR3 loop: CASSYRDGNGYTF. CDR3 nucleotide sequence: TGTGCCAGCAGCTACCGGGACGGCAATGGCTACACCTTC.

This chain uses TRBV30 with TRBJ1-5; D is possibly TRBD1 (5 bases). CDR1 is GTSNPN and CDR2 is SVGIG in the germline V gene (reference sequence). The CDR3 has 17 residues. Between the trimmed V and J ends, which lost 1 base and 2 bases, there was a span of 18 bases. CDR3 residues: CAWSGVDSNPGNQPQHF. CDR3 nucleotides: TGTGCCTGGAGTGGAGTCGACAGCAACCCGGGCAATCAGCCCCAGCATTTT.

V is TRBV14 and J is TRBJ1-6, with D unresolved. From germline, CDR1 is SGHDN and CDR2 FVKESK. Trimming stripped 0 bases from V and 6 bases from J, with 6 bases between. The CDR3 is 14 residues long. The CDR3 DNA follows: TGTGCCAGCAGCCAAGAGGTCGGTAATTCACCCCTCCACTTT. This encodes CASSQEVGNSPLHF.

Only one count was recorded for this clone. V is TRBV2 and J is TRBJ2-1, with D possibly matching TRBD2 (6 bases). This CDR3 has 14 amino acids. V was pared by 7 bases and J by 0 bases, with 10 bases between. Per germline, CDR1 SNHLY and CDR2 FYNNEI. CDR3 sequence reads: CASTLTSSYNEQFF. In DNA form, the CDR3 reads TGTGCCAGCACTTTGACTAGCTCCTACAATGAGCAGTTCTTC.

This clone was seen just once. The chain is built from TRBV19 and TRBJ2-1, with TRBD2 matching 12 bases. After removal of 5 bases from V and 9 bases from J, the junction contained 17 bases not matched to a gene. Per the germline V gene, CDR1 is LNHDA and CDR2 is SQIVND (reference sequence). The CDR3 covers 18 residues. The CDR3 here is CASSPTSGGPSPLLEQFF. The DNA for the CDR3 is TGTGCCAGTAGTCCTACTAGCGGGGGGCCCTCACCCCTACTTGAGCAGTTCTTC.

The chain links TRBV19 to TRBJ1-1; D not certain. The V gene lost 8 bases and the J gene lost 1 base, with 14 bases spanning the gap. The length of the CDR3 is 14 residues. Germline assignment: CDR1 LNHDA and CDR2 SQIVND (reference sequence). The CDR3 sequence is CASSASDSNTEAFF. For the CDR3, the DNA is TGTGCCAGTTCGGCTTCCGATTCGAACACTGAAGCTTTCTTT.

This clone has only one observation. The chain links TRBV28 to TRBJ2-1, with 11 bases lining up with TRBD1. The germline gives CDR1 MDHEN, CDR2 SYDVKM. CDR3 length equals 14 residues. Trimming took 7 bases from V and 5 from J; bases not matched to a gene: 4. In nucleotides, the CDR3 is TGTGCCAGCACGGGGGACAGGGGGGACAATGAGCAGTTCTTC. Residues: CASTGDRGDNEQFF.

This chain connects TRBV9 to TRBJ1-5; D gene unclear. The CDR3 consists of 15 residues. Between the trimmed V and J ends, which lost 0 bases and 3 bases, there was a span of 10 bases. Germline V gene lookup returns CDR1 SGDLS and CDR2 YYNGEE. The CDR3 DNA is TGTGCCAGCAGCGTAGTTTTGGAGGCCAATCAGCCCCAGCATTTT. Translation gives CASSVVLEANQPQHF.

As DNA, the CDR3 is TGTGCCAGCAGCCTACGGGGCAGGAGCAATGAGCAGTTCTTC. It codes for CASSLRGRSNEQFF. The chain combines TRBV7-2 with TRBJ2-1; D possibly uses TRBD1 or TRBD2 (5 bases each). V was pared by 5 bases and J by 6 bases, with 14 bases between. CDR3 size: 14 residues. Germline values: CDR1 SGHTA, CDR2 FQGNSA. Filled out from reference TRBV7-2 and TRBJ2-1, the complete variable domain reads GAGVSQSPSNKVTEKGKDVELRCDPISGHTALYWYRQSLGQGLEFLIYFQGNSAPDKSGLPSDRFSAERTGGSVSTLTIQRTQQEDSAVYLCASSLRGRSNEQFFGPGTRLTVL.

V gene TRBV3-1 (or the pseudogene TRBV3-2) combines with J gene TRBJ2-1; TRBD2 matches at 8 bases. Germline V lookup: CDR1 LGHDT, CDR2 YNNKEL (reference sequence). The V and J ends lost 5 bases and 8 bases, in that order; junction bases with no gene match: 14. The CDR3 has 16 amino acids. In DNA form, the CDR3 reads TGTGCCAGCAGCAACACCATAGCGGGGCCGTCCGATGAGCAGTTCTTC. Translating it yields CASSNTIAGPSDEQFF.

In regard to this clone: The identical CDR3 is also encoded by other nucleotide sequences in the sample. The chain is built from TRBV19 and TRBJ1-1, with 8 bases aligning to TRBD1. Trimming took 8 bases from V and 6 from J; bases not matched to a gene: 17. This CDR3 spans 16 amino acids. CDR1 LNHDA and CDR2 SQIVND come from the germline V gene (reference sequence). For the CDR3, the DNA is TGTGCCAGTTCAGGACAGGGACTCAGACCCAGGGCTGAAGCTTTCTTT. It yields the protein CASSGQGLRPRAEAFF.

The CDR3 reads CASSLAGTSSYNEQFF. In nucleotides, the CDR3 is TGTGCCAGCAGCTTAGCCGGGACTAGCTCCTACAATGAGCAGTTCTTC. This chain uses TRBV7-2 with TRBJ2-1, with 8 bases that match TRBD2. V trimming: 0 bases; J trimming: 0 bases; junction bases outside the gene matches: 1. Per germline, CDR1 SGHTA and CDR2 FQGNSA. The CDR3 length is 16 residues.

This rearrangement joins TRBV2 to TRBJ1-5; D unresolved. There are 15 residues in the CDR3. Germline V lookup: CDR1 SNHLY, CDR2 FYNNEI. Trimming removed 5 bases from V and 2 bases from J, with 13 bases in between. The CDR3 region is CASSPGLSGNQPQHF. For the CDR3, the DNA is TGTGCCAGCAGTCCGGGCCTATCGGGCAATCAGCCCCAGCATTTT.

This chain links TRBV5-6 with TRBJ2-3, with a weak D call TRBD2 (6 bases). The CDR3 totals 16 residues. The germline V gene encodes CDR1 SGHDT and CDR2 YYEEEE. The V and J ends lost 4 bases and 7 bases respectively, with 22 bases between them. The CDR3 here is CASSITGTLGMYTQYF. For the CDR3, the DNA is TGTGCCAGCAGCATTACCGGGACTCTCGGGATGTATACGCAGTATTTT.

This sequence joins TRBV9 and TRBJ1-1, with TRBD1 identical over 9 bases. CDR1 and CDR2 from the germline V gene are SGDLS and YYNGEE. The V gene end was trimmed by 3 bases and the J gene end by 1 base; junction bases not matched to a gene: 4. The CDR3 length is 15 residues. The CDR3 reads CASSAGQGWNTEAFF. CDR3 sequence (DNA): TGTGCCAGCAGCGCGGGACAGGGATGGAACACTGAAGCTTTCTTT.

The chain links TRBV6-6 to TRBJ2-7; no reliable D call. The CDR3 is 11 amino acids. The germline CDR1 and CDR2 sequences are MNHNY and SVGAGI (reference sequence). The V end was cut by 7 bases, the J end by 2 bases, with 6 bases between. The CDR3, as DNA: TGTGCCAGCACCTCCCCCTACGAGCAGTACTTC. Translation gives CASTSPYEQYF.

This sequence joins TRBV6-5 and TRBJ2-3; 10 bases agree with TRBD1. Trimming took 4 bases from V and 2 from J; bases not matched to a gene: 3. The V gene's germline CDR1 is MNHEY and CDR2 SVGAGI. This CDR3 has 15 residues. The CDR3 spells CASSSGTGDTDTQYF. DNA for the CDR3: TGTGCCAGCAGTTCCGGGACAGGGGACACAGATACGCAGTATTTT.

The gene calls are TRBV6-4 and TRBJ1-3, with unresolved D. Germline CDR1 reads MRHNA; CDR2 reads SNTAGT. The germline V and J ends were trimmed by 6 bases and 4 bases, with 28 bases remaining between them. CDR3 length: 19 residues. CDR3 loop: CASRASREKIYAGGNTIYF. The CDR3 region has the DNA TGTGCCAGCAGAGCATCGAGAGAGAAAATTTACGCGGGGGGAAACACCATATATTTT.

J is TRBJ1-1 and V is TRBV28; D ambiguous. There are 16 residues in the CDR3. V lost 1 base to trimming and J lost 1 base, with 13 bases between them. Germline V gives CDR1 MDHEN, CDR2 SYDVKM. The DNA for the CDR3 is TGTGCCAGCAGTTTATTAGGACCAGGTTCGAACACTGAAGCTTTCTTT. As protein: CASSLLGPGSNTEAFF.

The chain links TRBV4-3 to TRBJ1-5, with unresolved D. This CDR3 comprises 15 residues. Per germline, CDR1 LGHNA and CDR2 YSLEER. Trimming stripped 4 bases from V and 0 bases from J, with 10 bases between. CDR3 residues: CASSPGIGSNQPQHF. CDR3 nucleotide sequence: TGCGCCAGCAGCCCGGGCATTGGTAGCAATCAGCCCCAGCATTTT.